This record concerns one T cell receptor beta chain sequence. The antigen remains unidentified. Per germline, CDR1 SGHTA and CDR2 FQGNSA. The CDR3 has 14 amino acids. Germline trimming cut 0 bases from V and 5 bases from J; bases unmatched to any gene: 1. At the deep level, the assay was run. Profiling relied on immunoSEQ multiplex PCR, and the TCRdb table lists in-frame clones only, not all of them. This sample yields 2 million or so clones, of which over 85% are seen a single time; more than 0.1% belongs to the top ten. The data were taken from a study of shared clonotypes between healthy human individuals. General study results and limits: Researchers found naive subsets generally carried larger estimated richness than memory subsets.

The sample comprised naive CD4+ T cells sorted from blood. The sample's subset: CD45RA+ positively selected. This receptor was identified in a man aged 18 to 29 in good health. The chain couples TRBV7-2 to TRBJ2-3, with 8 bases lining up with TRBD2. The chain's CDR3 is CASSLAGGGDTQYF. The CDR3, as DNA: TGTGCCAGCAGCTTAGCCGGGGGGGGAGATACGCAGTATTTT.